Presented here are 15 T cell receptor beta chains from one specimen sequenced in a study of tumor-infiltrating lymphocytes in primary liver carcinoma (dated by TCRdb to about 2017). Instrument on record: Illumina HiSeq 2500. Using a constant-region primer and ProtoScript II reverse transcriptase, TCRbeta-specific cDNA was reverse-transcribed from about 460 ng total RNA. Construction of the TCRbeta libraries relied on three nested rounds of multiplex PCR, following a slightly modified ARM-PCR procedure. Each of the first two PCR rounds ran for approximately 11 cycles and used multiplex TRBV1-TRBV30 forward primers together with a Cbeta reverse primer. The public reads were reanalyzed by TCRdb: fastp trimming at Q25, MiXCR alignment, in-frame beta chains only. Rows with one shared CDR3 protein collapse into an entry with the most common genes and DNA. The sample profile shows about 310,000 distinct CDR3 sequences; 45% to 70% of them were found once. The ten largest make up about 18% of the sample.

RNA from unsorted whole blood was extracted with TRIzol reagent, and germline DNA was obtained with the DNeasy Blood & Tissue kit. The specimen was peripheral blood. Receptors were obtained from a woman aged 25-40 years with primary liver carcinoma and hepatitis B virus infection.

This clonotype has a handful of counts. This sequence joins TRBV5-4 and TRBJ2-3, with D possibly being TRBD1 (6 bases). The CDR3 spans 16 residues. V was trimmed by 4 bases and J by 2 bases, leaving 17 bases between them. Germline-derived CDR1 and CDR2 are SGHNT and YYREEE (reference sequence). The CDR3 region has the DNA TGTGCCAGCAGCCAGGGACACGATCCGATCACAGATACGCAGTATTTT. This sequence encodes CASSQGHDPITDTQYF.

A note on this clonotype: A much larger clone differs by one base, so this may be a read error. The V and J genes are TRBV4-2 and TRBJ2-3; 8 bases map to TRBD2. Germline CDR1 reads LGHNA; CDR2 reads YNFKEQ. V gave up 0 bases and J gave up 6 bases; unmatched junction bases: 5. CDR3 length equals 15 residues. For the CDR3, the DNA is TGTGCCAGCAGCCAAGATTACGGGAGGGCCGATACGCAGTATTTT. Encoded protein: CASSQDYGRADTQYF.

This clonotype was recorded many times. V is TRBV11-2 and J is TRBJ2-2; 13 nucleotides agree with TRBD2. J lost 4 bases, V lost 6 bases, and 5 bases had no gene match. The CDR3 consists of 16 residues. CDR1 and CDR2 (germline): SGHAT, FQNNGV. The CDR3 coding sequence is TGTGCCAGCAGACCGACTAGCGGGAGGTCCACCGGGGAGCTGTTTTTT. Residues: CASRPTSGRSTGELFF.

This clonotype was counted once. One base away lies a much larger clone, so this may be a sequencing read error. V gene TRBV29-1 combines with J gene TRBJ1-5, with D possibly matching TRBD1 (6 bases). The end of the DNA is better explained by TRBJ2-3, so the J call may be wrong. Germline loops: CDR1 SQVTM, CDR2 ANQGSEA. This CDR3 comprises 14 residues. The CDR3 loop is CSVAKGGASQPQYF. CDR3 sequence (DNA): TGCAGCGTTGCAAAAGGGGGAGCGAGCCAGCCCCAGTATTTT.

The chain combines TRBV6-2 or TRBV6-3 with TRBJ1-5; a weak D match, TRBD1 (5 bases). CDR3 length: 17 residues. In germline, CDR1 is MNHEY, CDR2 SVGEGT. The V and J ends lost 5 bases and 2 bases respectively, with 19 bases between them. CDR3 DNA sequence: TGTGCCAGCAGTGGGTTTTGGACAACAACTGGCAATCAGCCCCAGCATTTT. Its translation is CASSGFWTTTGNQPQHF.

A word on this clonotype: A much larger clone sits a single nucleotide away, making a read error possible. The chain carries TRBV12-3 or TRBV12-4 and TRBJ2-7; possible D gene TRBD1, 6 bases. CDR3 length: 15 residues. DNA for the CDR3: TGTGCCAGCAGTTTAGGCAGGGGAATTGGGTACGTGCAGTACTTC. It encodes CASSLGRGIGYVQYF.

This clonotype showed up many times. The CDR3 region is CASSRTSGYNEQFF. In DNA form, the CDR3 reads TGTGCCAGCAGCCGGACTAGCGGGTACAATGAGCAGTTCTTC. The chain combines TRBV11-2 with TRBJ2-1, with 11 nucleotides matching TRBD2. The germline V gene has CDR1 SGHAT and CDR2 FQNNGV. The CDR3 totals 14 residues. Losses at the gene ends were 5 bases for V and 4 bases for J; bases not matched to a gene: 1.

Worth noting for this clonotype: Germline and junction disagree at one end, which may indicate a read error. CDR3 region: CSVEWRVGGELFF. The CDR3 nucleotides are TGCAGCGTTGAATGGCGGGTGGGCGGGGAGCTGTTCTTT. This chain links TRBV29-1 with TRBJ2-2; D is perhaps TRBD2 (6 bases). This CDR3 is 13 amino acids long. CDR1 and CDR2 from the germline V gene are SQVTM and ANQGSEA.

The rearrangement joins TRBV29-1 to TRBJ1-1; no clear D. Trimming removed 3 bases from V and 0 bases from J, with 8 bases in between. There are 13 residues in the CDR3. Germline CDR1 reads SQVTM; CDR2 reads ANQGSEA. The CDR3 region is CSVDVRLNTEAFF. CDR3 in DNA: TGCAGCGTTGACGTCAGGTTGAACACTGAAGCTTTCTTT.

This clonotype was seen only a few times. This CDR3 reads CSVTSGSRAYNEQFF. As DNA, the CDR3 is TGCAGCGTGACTAGCGGGAGTAGGGCCTACAATGAGCAGTTCTTC. The chain is built from TRBV29-1 and TRBJ2-1; TRBD2 matches 12 bases. With 6 bases clipped from V and 2 bases from J, the junction kept 5 bases outside the gene matches. Germline assignment: CDR1 SQVTM and CDR2 ANQGSEA. There are 15 residues in the CDR3.

In this sample, this clonotype turned up many times. J is TRBJ2-7 and V is TRBV6-5, with D possibly TRBD1 on 6 matching bases. Looked up from germline, CDR1 is MNHEY and CDR2 is SVGAGI. The CDR3 length is 14 residues. With 2 bases removed from V and 4 bases from J, the gap between germline ends came to 12 bases. In DNA form, the CDR3 reads TGTGCCAGCAGTTACCCCGGGACACCGTACGAGCAGTACTTC. It translates to CASSYPGTPYEQYF.

This sequence joins TRBV28 and TRBJ2-3, with a weak D call TRBD1 (6 bases). This CDR3 contains 15 residues. Germline V gene lookup returns CDR1 MDHEN and CDR2 SYDVKM. Trimming left V 3 bases short and J 6 bases short, with 16 bases between. CDR3 in DNA: TGTGCCAGCAGTTTCGGGGTACAGGGAAGGGATACGCAGTATTTT. Protein sequence: CASSFGVQGRDTQYF.

In its sample, this clonotype was seen a few times. The chain combines TRBV12-3 or TRBV12-4 with TRBJ2-1; TRBD1 is a possible D gene (5 bases). The CDR3 has 14 amino acids. Between the trimmed V and J ends, which lost 3 bases and 7 bases, there was a span of 13 bases. The CDR3 bases are TGTGCCAGCAGTTTGGGGCAGGGTAGGAATGAGCAGTTCTTC. Protein sequence: CASSLGQGRNEQFF.

The rearrangement uses TRBV6-1 and TRBJ2-3; D is possibly TRBD1 or TRBD2 (5 bases each). There are 11 residues in the CDR3. The V gene's germline CDR1 is MNHNS and CDR2 SASEGT. Trimming stripped 5 bases from V and 10 bases from J, with 10 bases between. In DNA form, the CDR3 reads TGTGCCAGCAGTCCGCTGGGGGCGCAGTATTTT. This encodes CASSPLGAQYF.

The J gene is TRBJ2-7, the V gene TRBV12-3 or TRBV12-4, with D possibly matching TRBD2 (6 bases). The CDR3 length is 14 residues. The V end was cut by 5 bases, the J end by 2 bases, with 13 bases between. The CDR3: CASSAGLSPYEQYF. The CDR3 nucleotides are TGTGCCAGCAGTGCGGGACTGTCCCCCTACGAGCAGTACTTC.